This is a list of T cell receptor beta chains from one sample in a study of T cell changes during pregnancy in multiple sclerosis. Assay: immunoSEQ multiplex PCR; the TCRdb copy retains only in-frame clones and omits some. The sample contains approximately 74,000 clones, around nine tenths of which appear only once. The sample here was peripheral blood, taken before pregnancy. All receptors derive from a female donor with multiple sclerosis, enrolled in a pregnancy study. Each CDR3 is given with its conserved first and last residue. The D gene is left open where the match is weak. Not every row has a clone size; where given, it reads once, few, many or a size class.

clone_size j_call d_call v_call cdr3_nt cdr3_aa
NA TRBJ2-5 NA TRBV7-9 TGTGCCAGCAGCTTTGGGGCGAGCTTCCAAGAGACCCAGTACTTC CASSFGASFQETQYF
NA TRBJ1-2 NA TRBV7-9 TGTGCCAGCAGCTTAACCAGGGAGGATGGCTACACCTTC CASSLTREDGYTF
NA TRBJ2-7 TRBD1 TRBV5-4 TGTGCCAGCAGCCGAACCGGGACAGGGTCCTACGAGCAGTACTTC CASSRTGTGSYEQYF
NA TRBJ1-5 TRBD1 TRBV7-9 TGTGCCAGCAGCTCCACAGGGGGTCAGCCCCAGCATTTT CASSSTGGQPQHF
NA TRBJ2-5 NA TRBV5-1 TGCGCCAGCAGCCCAGGCGGGGAGACCCAGTACTTC CASSPGGETQYF
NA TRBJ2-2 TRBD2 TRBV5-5 TGTGCCAGCAGCTTTGGCGGGGGGGGGACCGGGGAGCTGTTTTTT CASSFGGGGTGELFF
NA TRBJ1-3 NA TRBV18 TGTGCCAGCTCTCCTGAGGGCGGCACCATATATTTT CASSPEGGTIYF
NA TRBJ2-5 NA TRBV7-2 TGTGCCAGCAGCTTACGAAAAACCGGGTTGGGAGAGACCCAGTACTTC CASSLRKTGLGETQYF
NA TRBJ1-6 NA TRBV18 TGTGCCAGCTCACCAGGGAGTCAGCAGAATTCACCCCTCCACTTT CASSPGSQQNSPLHF
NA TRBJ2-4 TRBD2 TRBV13 TGTGCCAGCAGCTTAACCGGGACTAGCGGAAAACAAATAGCCAAAAACATTCAGTACTTC CASSLTGTSGKQIAKNIQYF
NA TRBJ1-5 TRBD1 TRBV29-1 TGCAGCGTGGACAGGGGTTGGAGCAATCAGCCCCAGCATTTT CSVDRGWSNQPQHF
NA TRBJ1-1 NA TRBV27 TGTGCCAGCAGCTTCGCAGGCGGGCCTGAAGCTTTCTTT CASSFAGGPEAFF
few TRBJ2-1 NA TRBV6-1 TGTGCGGTAGCTAGCGCCAACAATGAGCAGTTCTTC CAVASANNEQFF
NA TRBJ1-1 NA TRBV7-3 TGTGCCAGCAGCTCCCATGATCCGACAGGTGGATCCACTGAAGCTTTCTTT CASSSHDPTGGSTEAFF
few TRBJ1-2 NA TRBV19 TGTGCCAGTAGTACCTTGGGACTCCTTCGGGATGGCTACACCTTC CASSTLGLLRDGYTF
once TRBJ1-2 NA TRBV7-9 TGTGCCAGCAGCCGCGACAGCTATGGCTACACCTTC CASSRDSYGYTF
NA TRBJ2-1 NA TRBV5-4 TGTGCCAGCAGCTTCCTCCAGGTGGATGAGCAGTTCTTC CASSFLQVDEQFF
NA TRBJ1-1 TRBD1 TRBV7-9 TGTGCCAGCAGCCCCGCGAGCGGACAGGGGAAATGGGCTGAAGCTTTCTTT CASSPASGQGKWAEAFF
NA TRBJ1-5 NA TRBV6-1 TGTGCCAGCAGTCCACAGAAGAACGCCAATCAGCCCCAGCATTTT CASSPQKNANQPQHF
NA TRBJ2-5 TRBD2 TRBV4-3 TGCGCCAGCAGCCAAGTCTACCCGGGGGGCCGGGGGGGGGAGACCCAGTACTTC CASSQVYPGGRGGETQYF
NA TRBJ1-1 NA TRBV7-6 TGTGCCAGCAGGGACCGTTTTGGGGCCACTGAAGCTTTCTTT CASRDRFGATEAFF
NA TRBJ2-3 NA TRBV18 TGTGCCAGCTCACCCCAGGGGTTGGGGACAGATACGCAGTATTTT CASSPQGLGTDTQYF
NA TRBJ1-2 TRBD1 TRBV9 TGTGCCAGCAGCGTAGGAACCGGGACAGTCTATGGCTACACCTTC CASSVGTGTVYGYTF
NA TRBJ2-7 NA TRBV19 TGTGCCAGTAGTATGATGAAACACTACGAGCAGTACTTC CASSMMKHYEQYF
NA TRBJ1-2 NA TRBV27 TGTGCCAGCAGCCAAGGACAGACGTACGGCTACACCTTC CASSQGQTYGYTF
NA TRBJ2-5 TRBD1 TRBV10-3 TGTGCCATCAGTGAGTCAGGGGGCATTCAGACCCAGTACTTC CAISESGGIQTQYF
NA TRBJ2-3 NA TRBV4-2 TGTGCCAGCAGCCAAGCTTCGCAGGGCGCAGATACGCAGTATTTT CASSQASQGADTQYF
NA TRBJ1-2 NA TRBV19 TGTGCCAGTAGCCCGTCTAGGGAGTACTATGGCTACACCTTC CASSPSREYYGYTF
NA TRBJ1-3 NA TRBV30 TGTGCCTGGAGTACCTTTATTTTTCAGGGAATTGGAACTGGAAACACCATATATTTT CAWSTFIFQGIGTGNTIYF
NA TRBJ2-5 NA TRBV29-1 TGCAGCGTTGACAGGGGTAGAGAGACCCAGTACTTC CSVDRGRETQYF
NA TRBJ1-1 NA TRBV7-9 TGTGCCAGCAGCTCCAGGATGAACACTGAAGCTTTCTTT CASSSRMNTEAFF
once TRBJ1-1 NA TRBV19 TGTGCCAGTAGTATAACAGTGAACACTGAAGCTTTCTTT CASSITVNTEAFF
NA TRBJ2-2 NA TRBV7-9 TGTGCCAGCAGCTCAAACTTCAGGGAAGTCGGGACCGGGGAGCTGTTTTTT CASSSNFREVGTGELFF
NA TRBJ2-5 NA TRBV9 TGTGCCAGCAGCGCCAGCGGAGAGACCCAGTACTTC CASSASGETQYF
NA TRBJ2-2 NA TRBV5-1 TGCGCCAGCAGCTTCGCCGGGGAGCTGTTTTTT CASSFAGELFF
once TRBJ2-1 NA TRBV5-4 TGTGCCAGCAGCTTAGGGGGGGGAAGCTCCTACAATGAGCAGTTCTTC CASSLGGGSSYNEQFF
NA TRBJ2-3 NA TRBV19 TGTGCCAGTAGCAATCAGGGGCCCCCAGATACGCAGTATTTT CASSNQGPPDTQYF
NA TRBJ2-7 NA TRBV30 TGTGCCTGGACGGCGGAGGGCTACGAGCAGTACTTC CAWTAEGYEQYF
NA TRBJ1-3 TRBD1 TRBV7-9 TGTGCCAGCAGCTTCTCCGGGACAGTTAACTCTGGAAACACCATATATTTT CASSFSGTVNSGNTIYF
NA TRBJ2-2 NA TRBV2 TGTGCCAGAGGCGGCATACAGGGAAACACCGGGGAGCTGTTTTTT CARGGIQGNTGELFF
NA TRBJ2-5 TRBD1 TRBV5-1 TGCGCCAGCAGCTTGACTCCAGGGGGCGGAGAGACCCAGTACTTC CASSLTPGGGETQYF
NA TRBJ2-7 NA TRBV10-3 TGTGCCGCTGGGGGGTCGGAATCCTACGAGCAGTACTTC CAAGGSESYEQYF
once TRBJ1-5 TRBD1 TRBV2 TGTGCCAGCAGTGTTGAGACAGGGGGCAATCAGCCCCAGCATTTT CASSVETGGNQPQHF
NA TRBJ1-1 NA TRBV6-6 TGTGCCAGCAGCTCGGGGGTGAACACTGAAGCTTTCTTT CASSSGVNTEAFF
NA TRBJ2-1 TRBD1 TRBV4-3 TGCGCCAGCAGCCAAGATTTTGGGACAGGGGATTTCGATGAGCAGTTCTTC CASSQDFGTGDFDEQFF
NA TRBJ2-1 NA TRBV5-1 TGCGCCAGCAGCTTGGTGTTAGCACCCCACAATGAGCAGTTCTTC CASSLVLAPHNEQFF